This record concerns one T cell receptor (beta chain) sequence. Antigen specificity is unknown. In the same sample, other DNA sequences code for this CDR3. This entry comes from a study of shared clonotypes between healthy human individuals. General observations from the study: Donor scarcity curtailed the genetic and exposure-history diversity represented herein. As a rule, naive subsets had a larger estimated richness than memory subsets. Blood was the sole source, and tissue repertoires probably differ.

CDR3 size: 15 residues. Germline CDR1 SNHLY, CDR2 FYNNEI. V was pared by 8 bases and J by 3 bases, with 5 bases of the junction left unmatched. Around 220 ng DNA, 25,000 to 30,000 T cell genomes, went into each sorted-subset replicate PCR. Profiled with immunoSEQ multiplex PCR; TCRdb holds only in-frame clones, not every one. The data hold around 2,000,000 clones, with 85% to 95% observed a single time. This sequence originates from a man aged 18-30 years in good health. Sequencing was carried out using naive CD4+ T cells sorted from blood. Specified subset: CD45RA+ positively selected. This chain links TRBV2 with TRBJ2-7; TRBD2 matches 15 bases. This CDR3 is CASSGLAGGSYEQYF. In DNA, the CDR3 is TGTGCCAGCTCGGGACTAGCGGGAGGAAGCTACGAGCAGTACTTC.